This T cell receptor beta chain was identified during a study of T cells after yellow fever vaccination. Whole-study findings and limits: The CD4 and CD8 compartments had a small share of their clonotypes in common.

As concerns this clonotype: Its antigen is as yet unknown.

The germline V gene has CDR1 LGHNA and CDR2 YNFKEQ. V was pared by 0 bases and J by 4 bases, with 7 bases of the junction left unmatched. CDR3 size: 16 residues. In making TCR cDNA, 5'RACE template switching added a universal primer site and UMIs to it. TCRdb independently ran MiXCR on the 5' RACE reads; one entry per CDR3 protein. The sample has 100,000 to 150,000 distinct CDR3 sequences, over 8% seen once. This chain uses TRBV4-2 with TRBJ2-3, with 7 bases that match TRBD2. This material consisted of CD8+ T cells sorted from PBMCs, taken on the day of the yellow fever booster vaccination. This receptor was identified in a man younger than 35 who received the YFV17D yellow fever vaccine. Written as DNA, the CDR3 is TGTGCCAGCAGCCAAGATTCCGGCGGGGGATCAGATACGCAGTATTTT. Translated, it gives CASSQDSGGGSDTQYF.